This TCR beta chain was observed in a study of cytomegalovirus exposure and HLA in healthy donors. PCR used 60 Vbeta primers and 13 Jbeta primers. Data came from immunoSEQ multiplex PCR; TCRdb stores just in-frame clones and leaves some out. The sample has under 150,000 clones; approximately 9% are singletons. Regarding this clone: The antigen is unknown.

Findings of the study overall: Later genetic work tied a missense DCLRE1C variant to beta-chain V and J trimming. An analysis was carried out at a later point. It showed that HLA-associated TCR beta chains were more clonally expanded than equally common non-associated chains. Donors belonging to an Asian-associated ancestry cluster reportedly showed fewer N-insertions in productive TCRs than the approximately 690-donor mean, according to what a later analysis found. CMV serostatus was the sole immune exposure data available.

Between the trimmed V and J ends, which lost 4 bases and 0 bases, there was a span of 13 bases. CDR1 is MDHEN, CDR2 SYDVKM, per germline. The CDR3 has 16 residues. Sequenced: PBMCs. The sequence came from a male donor in good health and CMV-seronegative. The chain links TRBV28 to TRBJ1-3; TRBD1 is a possible D gene (6 bases). CDR3 sequence: CASSSTDRRSGNTIYF. The CDR3 nucleotides read TGTGCCAGCAGTTCAACTGACAGGCGCTCTGGAAACACCATATATTTT.